The entry below gives a single TCR beta chain sequence along with its context. The source of the sample is a study of blood T cell repertoires in COVID-19. The data were produced by immunoSEQ multiplex PCR, yet TCRdb's version contains in-frame clones alone and is incomplete. Here the sample spans about 140,000 clones, more than 75% being singletons. The CDR3 consists of 16 residues. Germline trimming cut 2 bases from V and 5 bases from J; bases unmatched to any gene: 4. CDR1 and CDR2 (germline): SGHNT, YYREEE (reference sequence). The origin of this receptor is a man in his 60s who had recovered from COVID-19. Material for sequencing was peripheral blood. The V and J genes are TRBV5-4 and TRBJ1-4; 12 bases are a match to TRBD1. CDR3 in amino acids: CASSFGTGGPNEKLFF. Here the CDR3 DNA reads TGTGCCAGCAGCTTTGGGACAGGGGGCCCGAATGAAAAACTGTTTTTT.